These T cell receptor beta chains were read from a single sample in a study of control samples from healthy donors and cancer patients. The data were produced by immunoSEQ multiplex PCR, yet TCRdb's version contains in-frame clones alone and is incomplete. The table has approximately 150,000 clones, approximately 94% seen once; the top ten hold 1.3% to 1.5%. The sample was blood. Every receptor here comes from a woman younger than 35 in good health. CDR3s include the opening cysteine and the closing phenylalanine or tryptophan. Fields, in order: V gene, J gene, CDR3 length, CDR3 protein.

TRBV5-5,TRBJ1-6,16,CASSSSPRSYNSPLHF
TRBV7-2,TRBJ2-3,15,CASSPRQLSTDTQYF
TRBV5-1,TRBJ2-3,15,CASSLTSGGPDTQYF
TRBV3-1/TRBV3-2,TRBJ2-2,15,CASSRREGYTGELFF
TRBV5-1,TRBJ1-2,14,CASSLSPDRNGYTF
TRBV5-1,TRBJ1-2,14,CASSLWGGVYGYTF
TRBV29-1,TRBJ1-2,14,CSVESGQKMDGYTF
TRBV3-1/TRBV3-2,TRBJ2-1,15,CASSLPGTGRNEQFF
TRBV2,TRBJ2-1,15,CASSRPGLAINEQFF
TRBV12-3/TRBV12-4,TRBJ1-2,13,CASSWDRVYGYTF
TRBV3-1/TRBV3-2,TRBJ1-3,17,CASSPSLGQGAGNTIYF
TRBV6-2/TRBV6-3,TRBJ1-2,13,CASSRGTGYGYTF
TRBV2,TRBJ2-3,17,CASSDFGGGVGIDTQYF
TRBV11-2,TRBJ1-2,15,CASSLGELEFHGYTF
TRBV7-4,TRBJ1-5,15,CASSFGTGWNQPQHF
TRBV2,TRBJ1-1,15,CASRLSTGVNTEAFF
TRBV20-1,TRBJ1-1,15,CSASPGQGSGTEAFF
TRBV19,TRBJ1-2,13,CASRSDRRYGYTF
TRBV18,TRBJ2-2,13,CASSLSGTGELFF
TRBV9,TRBJ1-1,15,CASSVALGGFTEAFF
TRBV6-5,TRBJ1-6,14,CASRLTGNMTPLHF
TRBV28,TRBJ1-1,15,CASSHRGRMNTEAFF
TRBV9,TRBJ1-5,14,CASSVSGGNQPQHF
TRBV11-3,TRBJ1-1,16,CASSSPGTGVKAEAFF
TRBV2,TRBJ1-4,15,CASWVGDTTNEKLFF
TRBV19,TRBJ1-1,15,CASSIYATANTEAFF
TRBV11-2,TRBJ2-7,13,CASSLGTSNEQYF
TRBV3-1/TRBV3-2,TRBJ2-1,14,CASSLTSGRNEQFF
TRBV5-4,TRBJ2-3,15,CASSPGTTSTDTQYF
TRBV19,TRBJ2-1,15,CASSINGQGYNEQFF
TRBV5-4,TRBJ2-3,15,CASSLKGGPWDTQYF
TRBV5-6,TRBJ2-1,15,CASSFQANYHNEQFF
TRBV25-1,TRBJ1-1,18,CASSIPSLDPTGGTEAFF
TRBV12-3/TRBV12-4,TRBJ2-3,13,CASGTGGIDTQYF
TRBV7-9,TRBJ2-7,11,CASSLWVEQYF
TRBV6-5,TRBJ1-1,11,CASTLGGAAFF
TRBV18,TRBJ1-2,14,CASSPLQGEEGYTF
TRBV4-1,TRBJ2-2,16,CASSQVNNRESGELFF
TRBV11-2,TRBJ1-1,12,CASSLGATEAFF